This T cell receptor beta chain was captured in a study of T cell clones after liver transplantation. As for the study in general: Three of the eight recipients were HCV-positive; the rest had non-autoimmune, non-viral transplant indications. Subjects received no induction therapy and standard immunosuppression until randomization at 12-24 months post-transplant. Findings and limits, study-wide: A significant post-transplant drop in circulating graft-donor-reactive CD4 TCRbeta sequences occurred in most of the 8 subjects.

Method: immunoSEQ multiplex PCR; TCRdb's copy keeps in-frame clones and lacks some. The profile shows tens of thousands of clones, 70% to 80% of them singletons. The V gene's germline CDR1 is MNHNS and CDR2 SASEGT. V was trimmed by 9 bases and J by 2 bases, leaving 11 bases between them. The CDR3 contains 12 residues. Note on this clone: Its cognate antigen is unknown.

Thawed unstimulated PBMCs were FACS-sorted by CD3, CD4 and CD8 into two populations. The sample was CD4+ T cells from blood, taken before liver transplant. The chain carries TRBV6-1 and TRBJ2-7; maybe TRBD1 (5 bases). This TCR was sampled from a human donor who received a liver transplant. The CDR3 nucleotides are TGTGCCAGAGGGGCCTTTACCTACGAGCAGTACTTC. Translation gives CARGAFTYEQYF.